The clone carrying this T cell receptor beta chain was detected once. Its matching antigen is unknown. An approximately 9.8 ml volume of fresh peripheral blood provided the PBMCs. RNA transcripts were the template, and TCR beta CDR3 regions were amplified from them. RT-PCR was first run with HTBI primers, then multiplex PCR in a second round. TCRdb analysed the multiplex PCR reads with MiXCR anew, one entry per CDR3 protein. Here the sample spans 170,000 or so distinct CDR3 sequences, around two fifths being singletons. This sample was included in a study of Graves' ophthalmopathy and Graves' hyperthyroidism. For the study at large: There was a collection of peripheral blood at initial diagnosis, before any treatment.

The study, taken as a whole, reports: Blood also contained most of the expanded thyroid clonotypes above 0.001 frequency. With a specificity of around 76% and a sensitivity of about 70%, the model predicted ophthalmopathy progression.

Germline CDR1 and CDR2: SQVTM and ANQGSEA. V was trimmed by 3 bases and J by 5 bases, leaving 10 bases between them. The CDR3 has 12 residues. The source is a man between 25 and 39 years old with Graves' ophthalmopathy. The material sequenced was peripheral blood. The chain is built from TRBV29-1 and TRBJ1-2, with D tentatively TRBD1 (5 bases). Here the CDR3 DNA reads TGCAGCGTTGAGGTGGGGCGGTATGGCTACACCTTC. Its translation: CSVEVGRYGYTF.